This TCR beta chain is drawn from a study of vaccination and CD4 T cells after COVID-19. Regarding the study as a whole: Nearly all convalescent vaccine-specific clones, 304 of 307, recognized only SARS-CoV-2 spike. The study found that a median approximately 90% of reactive clones in convalescent patients appeared only post-vaccination.

Treatment here: roughly ten-day PBMC culture with coronavirus spike peptide pools or control peptides (ViraFEST assay). In the ViraFEST assay, peptide-pool expansion preceded TCR sequencing of expanded clonotypes. Half the medium was exchanged for fresh IL-2 medium on days 3 and 7. This clonotype is medium-sized (0.01 to 0.1%) in the sample. The antigen remains unidentified. Germline V gene lookup returns CDR1 SGHVS and CDR2 FQNEAQ. This CDR3 has 13 residues. V was trimmed by 5 bases and J by 9 bases, leaving 14 bases between them. The Oncomine TCR Beta short-read assay was applied to DNA of cultured CD4+ T cells. TCRdb re-called the PCR reads with MiXCR, one entry per CDR3 protein. The data contain several thousand distinct CDR3 sequences, roughly 22% of them singletons.

The TCR was taken from a human donor who had recovered from COVID-19. The chain links TRBV7-8 to TRBJ1-5; D uncertain. Sequencing used CD4+ T cells from blood, cultured in vitro, obtained after SARS-CoV-2 vaccination. The CDR3 nucleotides read TGTGCCAGCAGCGCAGGAATCGGAAGGCCCCAGCATTTT. It codes for CASSAGIGRPQHF.